This entry concerns a single T cell receptor beta chain. Per the study methods: Quantification of nucleated cells was approximated via reference gene primer amplification. Using immunoSEQ multiplex PCR, the repertoire was profiled, and TCRdb retains in-frame clones only, with some absent. V, J and clone size were drawn from that table, and D and trimming were deduced from the DNA. The sample holds around 250,000 clones, 82% seen once. The data derive from a study of blood T cell repertoires in COVID-19. Unmatched junction bases numbered 7, after V lost 1 base and J lost 4 bases. Germline CDR1 reads SEHNR; CDR2 reads FQNEAQ (reference sequence). CDR3 length: 16 amino acids. Within 2 weeks before study entry, exposed participants met a COVID-19 case.

The sequence derives from a man aged 35-49 years who had been exposed to COVID-19. The J gene is TRBJ1-1, the V gene TRBV7-9, with TRBD1 matching 9 bases. Sequencing was done on a sample of PBMCs or T cells enriched from blood (not recorded which). The DNA of the CDR3 is TGTGCCAGCAGCTTAGACCCGGGACAGGGAAGCACTGAAGCTTTCTTT. Its translation is CASSLDPGQGSTEAFF.